This T cell receptor beta chain was documented in a study of blood T cell repertoires in COVID-19. Study summary: T cells, B-cell-depleted T cells, or PBMCs supplied cDNA or gDNA.

Germline CDR1 reads GTSNPN; CDR2 reads SVGIG (reference sequence). Losses at the gene ends were 2 bases for V and 3 bases for J; bases not matched to a gene: 5. The CDR3 is 15 residues long. Assay: immunoSEQ multiplex PCR; the TCRdb copy retains only in-frame clones and omits some. Of some 250,000 clones listed, roughly 90% are singletons. This clone was seen a few times. Sequencing was carried out using PBMCs or T cells enriched from blood (not recorded which). This chain uses TRBV30 with TRBJ2-2, with 8 bases aligning to TRBD1. The clonotype originates from a woman aged 30 to 39 with acute COVID-19. The CDR3 reads CAWSLGQVDTGELFF. In nucleotides, the CDR3 is TGTGCCTGGAGTTTGGGACAGGTGGACACCGGGGAGCTGTTTTTT.